This passage covers 17 T cell receptor beta chains from one sample sequenced in a study of CD8+ T cells in alopecia areata. It was cDNA, reverse transcribed from extracted RNA, that served as the sequencing template. Libraries were prepared by immunoSEQ multiplex PCR; TCRdb keeps only in-frame clonotypes and omits some of them. Of a few hundred thousand clones in the sample, 60% are singletons; the top ten hold 0.75% to 0.95%. Treatment here: oral pan-JAK inhibitor, 5-10 mg twice daily. Specimen: CD4+ T cells sorted from blood, collected at approximately week 52, from a patient treated with tofacitinib. The source of these receptors is a human donor with alopecia areata.

The chain joins TRBV5-1 to TRBJ2-7, with D perhaps matching TRBD1 (6 bases). The CDR3 totals 15 residues. Per the germline V gene, CDR1 is SGHRS and CDR2 is YFSETQ. Deletions cut 4 bases from V and 0 bases from J, with 14 bases between. CDR3 amino acids: CASSVLTGPSYEQYF. As DNA, the CDR3 is TGCGCCAGCAGCGTCCTAACAGGGCCCTCCTACGAGCAGTACTTC.

The chain has TRBV7-9 and TRBJ2-1, with 8 nucleotides matching TRBD1. The CDR3 has 16 amino acids. With 5 bases clipped from V and 0 bases from J, the junction kept 6 bases outside the gene matches. The germline V gene has CDR1 SEHNR and CDR2 FQNEAQ (reference sequence). The CDR3 DNA follows: TGTGCCAGCAGCACCAGACAGGGGAGCTCCTACAATGAGCAGTTCTTC. This translates into CASSTRQGSSYNEQFF.

The chain links TRBV30 to TRBJ1-2; the D gene is possibly TRBD1 (5 bases). Germline V gene data show CDR1 as GTSNPN and CDR2 as SVGIG (reference sequence). The CDR3 length is 14 residues. The V gene lost 2 bases and the J gene lost 3 bases, with 13 bases spanning the gap. CDR3 bases: TGTGCCTGGAGTACGGGGCGGCGGGACTATGGCTACACCTTC. It specifies CAWSTGRRDYGYTF. Based on the CDR3 plus reference TRBV30 and TRBJ1-2, the full variable domain is SQTIHQWPATLVQPVGSPLSLECTVEGTSNPNLYWYRQAAGRGLQLLFYSVGIGQISSEVPQNLSASRPQDRQFILSSKKLLLSDSGFYLCAWSTGRRDYGYTFGSGTRLTVV.

Turning to this clone: This same CDR3 is encoded by further DNA sequences in the sample. This chain connects TRBV30 to TRBJ2-3; no reliable D call. There are 13 residues in the CDR3. Germline CDR1 reads GTSNPN; CDR2 reads SVGIG (reference sequence). Trimming cost V 0 bases and J 2 bases, with 6 bases left between them. The CDR3 DNA reads TGTGCCTGGAGTGTAGGGCCCACAGATACGCAGTATTTT. Its translation is CAWSVGPTDTQYF.

The chain links TRBV5-4 to TRBJ2-7, with D uncertain. The V and J ends lost 0 bases and 5 bases respectively, with 3 bases between them. The CDR3 spans 11 residues. Germline V lookup: CDR1 SGHNT, CDR2 YYREEE (reference sequence). This CDR3 reads CASSLGDEQYF. The CDR3 DNA reads as TGTGCCAGCAGCTTGGGAGACGAGCAGTACTTC.

This clone has more than one count but fewer than ten. V and J are TRBV5-5 and TRBJ2-1; D gene uncertain. This CDR3 is built from 16 residues. V was cut by 4 bases and J by 6 bases, with 20 bases left in between. Germline lookup yields CDR1 SGHKS and CDR2 YYEKEE (reference sequence). Here the CDR3 DNA reads TGTGCCAGCAGCCCGATACTTATGTCTTTGGGCAATGAGCAGTTCTTC. It encodes CASSPILMSLGNEQFF. Full variable domain (rest looked up from reference TRBV5-5 and TRBJ2-1): DAGVTQSPTHLIKTRGQQVTLRCSPISGHKSVSWYQQVLGQGPQFIFQYYEKEERGRGNFPDRFSARQFPNYSSELNVNALLLGDSALYLCASSPILMSLGNEQFFGPGTRLTVL.

This clone was counted once. The gene calls are TRBV7-2 and TRBJ2-7; 10 bases map to TRBD1. CDR3 length: 14 residues. Germline CDR1 is SGHTA and CDR2 is FQGNSA. The J segment lost 3 bases and the V segment lost 1 base, leaving 0 bases of the junction unmatched. The CDR3 DNA is TGTGCCAGCAGCTTAGGGGACAGGGGCTACGAGCAGTACTTC. Translating gives CASSLGDRGYEQYF.

This clone was counted a few times. The chain uses TRBV20-1 and TRBJ2-5; perhaps TRBD2 as D (6 bases). Germline CDR1 reads DFQATT; CDR2 reads SNEGSKA (reference sequence). The ends were cut back, 6 bases at V and 7 bases at J, with 12 bases in the middle. The CDR3 length is 11 residues. The CDR3 sequence: CSALYSGTQYF. For the CDR3, the DNA is TGCAGTGCCCTCTATAGCGGGACCCAGTACTTC.

This chain connects TRBV15 to TRBJ2-7, with no clear D. The CDR3 loop spans 12 amino acids. The V gene's germline CDR1 is LNHNV and CDR2 YYDKDF (reference sequence). The V end was cut by 5 bases, the J end by 2 bases, with 7 bases between. The CDR3 protein is CATSPSAYEQYF. The CDR3 DNA follows: TGTGCCACCAGCCCCTCTGCCTACGAGCAGTACTTC.

For this clone: The same CDR3 also results from other DNA sequences found in this sample. The chain combines TRBV18 with TRBJ2-7; D call uncertain. The CDR3 runs to 13 residues. Germline V gene sequence: CDR1 KGHSH, CDR2 LQKENI. The germline V and J ends were trimmed by 1 base and 3 bases, with 7 bases remaining between them. CDR3 amino acids: CASSPRRGYEQYF. DNA of the CDR3: TGTGCCAGCTCACCACGGCGCGGCTACGAGCAGTACTTC.

The chain recombines TRBV7-8 with TRBJ2-6; TRBD2 might be the D (5 bases). This CDR3 has 15 residues. CDR1 is SGHVS, CDR2 FQNEAQ, per germline. V lost 3 bases to trimming and J lost 1 base, with 7 bases between them. DNA of the CDR3: TGTGCCAGCAGCTTCAGAGGGTCTGGGGCCAACGTCCTGACTTTC. Translated: CASSFRGSGANVLTF.

The V call is TRBV30, the J call TRBJ2-6; perhaps TRBD1 as D (6 bases). The CDR3 length is 18 residues. From germline, CDR1 is GTSNPN and CDR2 SVGIG (reference sequence). V was shortened by 1 base and J by 0 bases, with 16 bases between the two germline ends. The CDR3 here is CAWSGGHTNASGANVLTF. The CDR3 region has the DNA TGTGCCTGGAGTGGGGGACACACAAACGCCTCTGGGGCCAACGTCCTGACTTTC.

A word on this clone: Its ends do not fully match the called genes, so a read error is possible. The chain has TRBV30 and TRBJ1-4, with TRBD1 matching 7 bases. Germline CDR1 is GTSNPN and CDR2 is SVGIG (reference sequence). This CDR3 has 11 residues. CDR3 region: CAEGAREKLFF. The CDR3 nucleotides read TGCGCGGAGGGGGCTCGGGAAAAACTGTTTTTT. The full variable domain, with the rest looked up from reference TRBV30 and TRBJ1-4, is SQTIHQWPATLVQPVGSPLSLECTVEGTSNPNLYWYRQAAGRGLQLLFYSVGIGQISSEVPQNLSASRPQDRQFILSSKKLLLSDSGFYLCAEGAREKLFFGSGTQLSVL.

This clone showed up just a few times. V and J are TRBV9 and TRBJ1-2, with D perhaps TRBD1 (6 bases). The CDR3 totals 15 residues. Germline V gene sequence: CDR1 SGDLS, CDR2 YYNGEE. The germline V and J ends were trimmed by 3 bases and 0 bases, with 12 bases remaining between them. The CDR3 protein is CASSAEGGANYGYTF. DNA for the CDR3: TGTGCCAGCAGCGCTGAGGGGGGAGCTAACTATGGCTACACCTTC.

The chain joins TRBV4-3 to TRBJ2-7; 7 bases align to TRBD1. The CDR3 has 14 residues. With 4 bases clipped from V and 1 base from J, the junction kept 4 bases outside the gene matches. Germline V gene lookup returns CDR1 LGHNA and CDR2 YSLEER. The CDR3: CASSPRQGSYEQYF. The CDR3 nucleotides read TGCGCCAGCAGCCCGCGACAGGGATCCTACGAGCAGTACTTC.

This chain joins TRBV29-1 and TRBJ2-2; no definite D call. The V and J ends lost 7 bases and 1 base respectively, with 10 bases between them. Per the germline V gene, CDR1 is SQVTM and CDR2 is ANQGSEA. This CDR3 is 13 amino acids long. CDR3 nucleotide sequence: TGCAGCGGATGGGTCTTGAACACCGGGGAGCTGTTTTTT. This codes for CSGWVLNTGELFF.

The rearrangement uses TRBV29-1 and TRBJ1-1; the match to TRBD1 covers 11 bases. The CDR3 loop spans 19 amino acids. J lost 1 base, V lost 4 bases, and 17 bases had no gene match. CDR1 is SQVTM, CDR2 ANQGSEA, per germline. This chain's CDR3 is CSVVRRGDRGYFGNTEAFF. The CDR3 DNA reads TGCAGCGTTGTTCGAAGGGGGGACAGGGGGTATTTCGGGAACACTGAAGCTTTCTTT.